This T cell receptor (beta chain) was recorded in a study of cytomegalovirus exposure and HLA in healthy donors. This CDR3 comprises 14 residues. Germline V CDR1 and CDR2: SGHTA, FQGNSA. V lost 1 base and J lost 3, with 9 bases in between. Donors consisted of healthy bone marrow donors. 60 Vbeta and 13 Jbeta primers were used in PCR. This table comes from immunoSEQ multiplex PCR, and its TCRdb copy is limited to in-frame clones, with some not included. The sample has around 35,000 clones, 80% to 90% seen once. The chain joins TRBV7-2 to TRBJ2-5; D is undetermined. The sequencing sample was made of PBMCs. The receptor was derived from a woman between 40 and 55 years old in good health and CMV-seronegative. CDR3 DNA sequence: TGTGCCAGCAGCTTAGAATGGGCAGAAGAGACCCAGTACTTC. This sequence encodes CASSLEWAEETQYF.